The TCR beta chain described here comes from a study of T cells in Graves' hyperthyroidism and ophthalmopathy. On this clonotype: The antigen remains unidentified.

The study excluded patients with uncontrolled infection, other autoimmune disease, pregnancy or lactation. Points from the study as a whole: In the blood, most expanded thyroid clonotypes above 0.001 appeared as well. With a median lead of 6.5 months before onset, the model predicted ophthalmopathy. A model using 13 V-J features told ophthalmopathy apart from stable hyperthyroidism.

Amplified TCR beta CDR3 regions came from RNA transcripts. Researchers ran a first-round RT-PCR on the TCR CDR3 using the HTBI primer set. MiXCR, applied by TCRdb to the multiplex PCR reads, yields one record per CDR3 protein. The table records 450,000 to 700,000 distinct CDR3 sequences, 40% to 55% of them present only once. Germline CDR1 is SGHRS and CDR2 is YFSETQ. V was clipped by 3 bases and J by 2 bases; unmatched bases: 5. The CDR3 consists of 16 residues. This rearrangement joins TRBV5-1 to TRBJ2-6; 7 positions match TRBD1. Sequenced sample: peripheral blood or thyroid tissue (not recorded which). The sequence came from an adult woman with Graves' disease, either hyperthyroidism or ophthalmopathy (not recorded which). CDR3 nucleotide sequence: TGCGCCAGCAGCTCCGGGACAGCGGCTGGGGCCAACGTCCTGACTTTC. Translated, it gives CASSSGTAAGANVLTF.